The 29 T cell receptor beta chains in this list originate from one sample, sequenced in a study of blood T cell repertoires in COVID-19. The repertoire was sequenced with immunoSEQ multiplex PCR; TCRdb's copy has only in-frame clones and lacks some. The table shows roughly 230,000 clones, with about nine tenths occurring only once. The material sequenced was peripheral blood. The receptors were sampled from a man aged 25 to 40 with COVID-19, enrolled during active disease.

V gene TRBV6-6 combines with J gene TRBJ1-3, with 7 bases aligning to TRBD1. The trim removed 4 bases at V and 3 bases at J, leaving 6 bases unmatched. Germline V gives CDR1 MNHNY, CDR2 SVGAGI (reference sequence). CDR3 length: 15 residues. The CDR3 DNA follows: TGTGCCAGCAGTTCCAAGAACAGGGGTGGAAACACCATATATTTT. It is translated as CASSSKNRGGNTIYF.

V is TRBV7-9 and J is TRBJ1-1; 7 bases are shared with TRBD1. The V gene end was trimmed by 6 bases and the J gene end by 3 bases; junction bases not matched to a gene: 7. CDR1 and CDR2 (germline): SEHNR, FQNEAQ (reference sequence). There are 14 residues in the CDR3. In nucleotides, the CDR3 is TGTGCCAGCAGTTCCACAGGGGAGTACACTGAAGCTTTCTTT. It encodes CASSSTGEYTEAFF.

The chain combines TRBV29-1 with TRBJ1-4, with TRBD1 matching 7 bases. Germline CDR1 is SQVTM and CDR2 is ANQGSEA. The CDR3 runs to 13 residues. V was clipped by 7 bases and J by 7 bases; unmatched bases: 9. CDR3 nucleotide sequence: TGCAGCGACAGCCCGGCAGGGGGTGAAAAACTGTTTTTT. Translation: CSDSPAGGEKLFF.

The rearrangement uses TRBV14 and TRBJ1-1; the match to TRBD1 covers 7 bases. V lost 4 bases and J lost 2; bases outside the gene matches: 4. The CDR3 spans 14 residues. Germline CDR1 SGHDN, CDR2 FVKESK. This CDR3 is CASSLGGENTEAFF. As DNA, the CDR3 is TGTGCCAGCAGCCTAGGGGGCGAAAACACTGAAGCTTTCTTT.

This clone was detected only once. The chain recombines TRBV5-5 with TRBJ2-3, with D possibly matching TRBD1 (5 bases). The V gene lost 4 bases and the J gene lost 0 bases, with 12 bases spanning the gap. The CDR3 is 15 amino acids. Germline V gene data show CDR1 as SGHKS and CDR2 as YYEKEE (reference sequence). The CDR3 DNA is TGTGCCAGCAGCGACCGGACACTCAGCACAGATACGCAGTATTTT. Its translation: CASSDRTLSTDTQYF.

The chain joins TRBV19 to TRBJ1-2, with D maybe TRBD1 (5 bases). The V gene's germline CDR1 is LNHDA and CDR2 SQIVND (reference sequence). Trimming took 3 bases from V and 0 from J, leaving 11 bases between them. CDR3 length: 15 amino acids. Written as DNA, the CDR3 is TGTGCCAGTAGTATTGGGCCAGGGCCTAACTATGGCTACACCTTC. Amino acids: CASSIGPGPNYGYTF.

This chain connects TRBV5-4 to TRBJ1-3, with D possibly TRBD1 on 5 matching bases. The CDR3 spans 14 residues. Germline CDR1 is SGHNT and CDR2 is YYREEE (reference sequence). Trimming took off 6 bases at V and 6 bases at J, with 16 bases between the two ends. The CDR3 DNA follows: TGTGCCAGCACCAATGGGGGGTTCGCAAACACCATATATTTT. It codes for CASTNGGFANTIYF.

J is TRBJ2-1 and V is TRBV6-1; 10 nucleotides line up with TRBD2. This CDR3 is 16 amino acids long. The J segment lost 6 bases and the V segment lost 4 bases, leaving 9 bases of the junction unmatched. Germline assignment: CDR1 MNHNS and CDR2 SASEGT. The CDR3: CASSGISGGAANEQFF. CDR3 bases: TGTGCCAGCAGTGGAATAAGCGGGGGGGCCGCCAATGAGCAGTTCTTC.

This rearrangement joins TRBV6-5 to TRBJ1-5, with D possibly matching TRBD1 (5 bases). CDR1 and CDR2 from the germline V gene are MNHEY and SVGAGI. The CDR3 has 15 amino acids. Trimming took off 6 bases at V and 2 bases at J, with 14 bases between the two ends. The CDR3 sequence: CASRRSGGGNQPQHF. For the CDR3, the DNA is TGTGCCAGCAGACGAAGCGGAGGGGGCAATCAGCCCCAGCATTTT.

This clone was detected once. The chain recombines TRBV5-1 with TRBJ2-3; D is possibly TRBD2 (7 bases). CDR1 SGHRS and CDR2 YFSETQ come from the germline V gene. The CDR3 is 16 residues long. V was shortened by 2 bases and J by 1 base, with 14 bases between the two germline ends. The CDR3 region has the DNA TGCGCCAGCAGCTTCTTAGGGGGGGCCGGCACAGATACGCAGTATTTT. Protein: CASSFLGGAGTDTQYF.

The chain uses TRBV18 and TRBJ1-1; D gene uncertain. Trimming stripped 4 bases from V and 2 bases from J, with 8 bases between. The CDR3 totals 13 residues. Germline loops: CDR1 KGHSH, CDR2 LQKENI. CDR3: CASSRLGNTEAFF. CDR3 nucleotide sequence: TGTGCCAGCTCACGTCTCGGTAACACTGAAGCTTTCTTT.

DNA for the CDR3: TGTGCCAGCAGTCCAACAGGGGTAGAGCAGTTCTTC. Protein: CASSPTGVEQFF. V gene TRBV12-3 or TRBV12-4 combines with J gene TRBJ2-1; 7 bases fit TRBD1. This CDR3 is built from 12 residues. V shed 5 bases, J shed 10 bases, and the junction held 5 bases outside the gene matches.

The chain uses TRBV5-1 and TRBJ2-7; tentatively, D is TRBD2 (5 bases). From germline, CDR1 is SGHRS and CDR2 YFSETQ. V gave up 2 bases and J gave up 0 bases, with 9 bases separating them. The CDR3 length is 14 residues. CDR3 nucleotide sequence: TGCGCCAGCAGCTTCAACGGGGACTCCTACGAGCAGTACTTC. It is translated as CASSFNGDSYEQYF.

The chain links TRBV5-1 to TRBJ1-2, with 9 bases matching TRBD1. There are 16 residues in the CDR3. Germline V gene sequence: CDR1 SGHRS, CDR2 YFSETQ. V was clipped by 1 base and J by 5 bases; unmatched bases: 9. CDR3 nucleotides: TGCGCCAGCAGCTTGTCCCGGGACAGGGTAGGGTATGGCTACACCTTC. This codes for CASSLSRDRVGYGYTF. Looking up the rest from reference TRBV5-1 and TRBJ1-2 gives the full variable domain: KAGVTQTPRYLIKTRGQQVTLSCSPISGHRSVSWYQQTPGQGLQFLFEYFSETQRNKGNFPGRFSGRQFSNSRSEMNVSTLELGDSALYLCASSLSRDRVGYGYTFGSGTRLTVV.

V usage is TRBV10-2 and J usage is TRBJ1-3; 8 bases match TRBD1. V was pared by 5 bases and J by 4 bases, with 4 bases of the junction left unmatched. The CDR3 consists of 14 residues. Germline CDR1 WSHSY, CDR2 SAAADI. The CDR3 region is CASSNDRGGNTIYF. CDR3 sequence (DNA): TGCGCCAGCAGTAATGACAGGGGAGGAAACACCATATATTTT.

This clone was detected once. The J gene is TRBJ1-2, the V gene TRBV9; 9 bases align to TRBD1. CDR1 SGDLS and CDR2 YYNGEE come from the germline V gene. Trimming removed 5 bases from V and 4 bases from J; junction bases left unmatched: 6. The CDR3 is 14 amino acids. The CDR3 is CASSWDRDSYGYTF. For the CDR3, the DNA is TGTGCCAGCAGTTGGGACAGGGATTCCTATGGCTACACCTTC.

This sequence joins TRBV5-4 and TRBJ1-1; 8 bases align to TRBD1. V trimming: 3 bases; J trimming: 4 bases; junction bases outside the gene matches: 2. The CDR3 has 13 residues. The germline V gene has CDR1 SGHNT and CDR2 YYREEE (reference sequence). The CDR3 coding sequence is TGTGCCAGCAGCTCTGGACAGGGCACTGAAGCTTTCTTT. This codes for CASSSGQGTEAFF.

This clone appeared many times. The chain recombines TRBV2 with TRBJ2-7; D perhaps matches TRBD1 (6 bases). This CDR3 spans 14 amino acids. Germline V lookup: CDR1 SNHLY, CDR2 FYNNEI. Trimming removed 3 bases at V and 2 bases at J, with 11 bases between. The CDR3, as DNA: TGTGCCAGCAGTGATCAGGGGTTGACCTACGAGCAGTACTTC. Encoded protein: CASSDQGLTYEQYF. Full variable domain (rest looked up from reference TRBV2 and TRBJ2-7): EPEVTQTPSHQVTQMGQEVILRCVPISNHLYFYWYRQILGQKVEFLVSFYNNEISEKSEIFDDQFSVERPDGSNFTLKIRSTKLEDSAMYFCASSDQGLTYEQYFGPGTRLTVT.

The V and J genes are TRBV7-9 and TRBJ1-2, with D maybe TRBD1 (6 bases). In germline, CDR1 is SEHNR, CDR2 FQNEAQ (reference sequence). This CDR3 has 16 residues. V gave up 0 bases and J gave up 0 bases, with 11 bases separating them. The DNA for the CDR3 is TGTGCCAGCAGCTTAGCGAGGACAGCGTCTAACTATGGCTACACCTTC. It specifies CASSLARTASNYGYTF.

This chain connects TRBV6-1 to TRBJ2-5; 9 bases fit TRBD2. The germline V gene has CDR1 MNHNS and CDR2 SASEGT. The CDR3 is 17 amino acids. V lost 1 base, J lost 4 bases, and 10 bases stayed unmatched. The chain's CDR3 is CASSEVSVAGAGETQYF. CDR3 nucleotides: TGTGCCAGCAGTGAAGTGTCGGTAGCGGGGGCGGGAGAGACCCAGTACTTC.

This chain uses TRBV5-5 with TRBJ2-3; the D is unclear. CDR1 is SGHKS, CDR2 YYEKEE, per germline (reference sequence). The CDR3 extends over 16 amino acids. Trimming took off 0 bases at V and 1 base at J, with 12 bases between the two ends. CDR3 sequence: CASSLEPAAGTDTQYF. For the CDR3, the DNA is TGTGCCAGCAGCTTGGAACCGGCGGCGGGCACAGATACGCAGTATTTT.

V usage is TRBV2 and J usage is TRBJ1-2; 7 nucleotides line up with TRBD1. The germline V gene has CDR1 SNHLY and CDR2 FYNNEI. The CDR3 has 11 amino acids. Trimming took 9 bases from V and 8 from J; bases not matched to a gene: 6. The CDR3, as DNA: TGTGCCAGTGACAGGGATAGCGGCTACACCTTC. This gives the protein CASDRDSGYTF.

The rearrangement links TRBV10-3 to TRBJ1-6; 7 bases line up with TRBD1. CDR3 length: 13 residues. CDR1 and CDR2 (germline): ENHRY, SYGVKD. Losses at the gene ends were 5 bases for V and 6 bases for J; bases not matched to a gene: 1. The CDR3 DNA reads as TGTGCCATCAGTCGGGACAGTAATTCACCCCTCCACTTT. Encoded protein: CAISRDSNSPLHF.

The V gene is TRBV6-5, the J gene TRBJ1-1, with D possibly TRBD1 on 6 matching bases. The germline V gene has CDR1 MNHEY and CDR2 SVGAGI. V dropped 2 bases and J dropped 3 bases, with 13 bases sitting between them. The CDR3 is made up of 15 amino acids. CDR3 bases: TGTGCCAGCAGTTACAAGGGGGGGCAGGACACTGAAGCTTTCTTT. It is translated as CASSYKGGQDTEAFF.

The chain carries TRBV19 and TRBJ2-1; TRBD2 agrees at 8 bases. The length of the CDR3 is 14 residues. The J segment lost 5 bases and the V segment lost 5 bases, leaving 5 bases of the junction unmatched. Germline CDR1 is LNHDA and CDR2 is SQIVND (reference sequence). CDR3 residues: CASSRAGEHNEQFF. As DNA, the CDR3 is TGTGCCAGTAGTCGAGCGGGGGAACACAATGAGCAGTTCTTC.

The chain is built from TRBV5-1 and TRBJ1-2, with D tentatively TRBD1 (6 bases). The CDR3 has 16 residues. The V gene lost 4 bases and the J gene lost 4 bases, with 20 bases spanning the gap. CDR1 is SGHRS, CDR2 YFSETQ, per germline. This CDR3 reads CASSPDDGQFFYGYTF. The CDR3 DNA follows: TGCGCCAGCAGCCCCGACGACGGACAGTTCTTCTATGGCTACACCTTC.

The V gene is TRBV5-1, the J gene TRBJ2-3; 13 bases align to TRBD2. With 4 bases clipped from V and 1 base from J, the junction kept 12 bases outside the gene matches. The CDR3 covers 19 residues. Germline V gene sequence: CDR1 SGHRS, CDR2 YFSETQ. The CDR3, as DNA: TGCGCCAGCAGCGTCGAAACTAGCGGGGGGGCCATTGGCACAGATACGCAGTATTTT. Protein product: CASSVETSGGAIGTDTQYF.

The chain combines TRBV25-1 with TRBJ2-5, with 9 positions matching TRBD1. Per germline, CDR1 MGHDK and CDR2 SYGVNS. The CDR3 loop spans 17 amino acids. V trimming: 3 bases; J trimming: 1 base; junction bases outside the gene matches: 9. CDR3 loop: CASSDSQGADLQETQYF. Here the CDR3 DNA reads TGTGCCAGCAGTGATTCACAGGGGGCGGATCTCCAAGAGACCCAGTACTTC.

The V call is TRBV7-9, the J call TRBJ2-1, with 14 bases fitting TRBD2. The CDR3 loop spans 19 amino acids. V dropped 5 bases and J dropped 0; count of bases not matched to a gene: 9. Per the germline V gene, CDR1 is SEHNR and CDR2 is FQNEAQ (reference sequence). The CDR3 here is CASSRGTSGGRSSYNEQFF. CDR3 DNA: TGTGCCAGCAGCAGGGGGACTAGCGGGGGCCGGAGCTCCTACAATGAGCAGTTCTTC.